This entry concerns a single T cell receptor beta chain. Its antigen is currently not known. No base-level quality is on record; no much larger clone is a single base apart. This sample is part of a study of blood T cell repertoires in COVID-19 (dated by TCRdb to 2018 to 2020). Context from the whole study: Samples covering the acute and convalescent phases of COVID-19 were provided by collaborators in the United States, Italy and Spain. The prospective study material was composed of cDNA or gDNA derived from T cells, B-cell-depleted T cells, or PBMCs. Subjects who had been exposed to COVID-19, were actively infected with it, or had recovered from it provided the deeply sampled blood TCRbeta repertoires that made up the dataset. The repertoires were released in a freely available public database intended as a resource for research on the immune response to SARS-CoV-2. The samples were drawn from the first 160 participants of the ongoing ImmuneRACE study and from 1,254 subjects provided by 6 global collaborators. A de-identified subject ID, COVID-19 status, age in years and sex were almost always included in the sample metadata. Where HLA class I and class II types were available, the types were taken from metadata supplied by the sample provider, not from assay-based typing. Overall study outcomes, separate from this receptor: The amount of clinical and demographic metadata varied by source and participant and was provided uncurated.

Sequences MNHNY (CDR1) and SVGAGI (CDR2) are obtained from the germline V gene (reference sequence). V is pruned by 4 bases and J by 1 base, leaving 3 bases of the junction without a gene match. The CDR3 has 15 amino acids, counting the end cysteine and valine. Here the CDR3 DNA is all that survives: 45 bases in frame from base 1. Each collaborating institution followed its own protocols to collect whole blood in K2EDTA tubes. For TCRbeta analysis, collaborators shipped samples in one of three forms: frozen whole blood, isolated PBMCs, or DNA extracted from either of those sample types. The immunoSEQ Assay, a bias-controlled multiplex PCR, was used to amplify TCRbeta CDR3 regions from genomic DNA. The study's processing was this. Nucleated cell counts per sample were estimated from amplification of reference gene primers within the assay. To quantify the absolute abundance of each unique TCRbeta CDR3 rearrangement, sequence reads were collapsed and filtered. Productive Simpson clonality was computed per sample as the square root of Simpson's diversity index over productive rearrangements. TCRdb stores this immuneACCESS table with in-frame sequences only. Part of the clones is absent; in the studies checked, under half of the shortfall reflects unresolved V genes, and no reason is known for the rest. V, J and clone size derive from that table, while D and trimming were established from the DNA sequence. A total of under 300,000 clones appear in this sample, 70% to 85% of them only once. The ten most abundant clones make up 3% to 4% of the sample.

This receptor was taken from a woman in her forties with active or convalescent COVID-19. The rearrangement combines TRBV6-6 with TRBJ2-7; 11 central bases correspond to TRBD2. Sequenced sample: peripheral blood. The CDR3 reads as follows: CASSLAGGLSYEQYV. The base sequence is TGTGCCAGCAGTTTAGCGGGGGGGCTTTCCTACGAGCAGTACGTC.